This TCR beta chain was retrieved from a study of shared clonotypes between healthy human individuals. Study-level findings and limits: Memory subsets generally showed smaller estimated richness than naive subsets did. Relative to clonotypes present in all four donors, those not shared had lower generation probabilities.

Selected positively for CCR7 and CD45RO-negative, naive CD8 cells excluded terminally differentiated effector memory CD45RA+ cells. Sequencing was performed with immunoSEQ multiplex PCR; in TCRdb, only in-frame clones are kept and a portion is missing. Counted here are about 1,800,000 clones, around 96% occurring once; the ten biggest clones make up roughly 1%. Worth noting for this clone: What it recognizes is unknown.

The CDR3 covers 15 residues. Germline CDR1 is LGHNA and CDR2 is YSLEER. V shed 0 bases and J shed 2 bases, with 9 bases lying between them. V and J are TRBV4-3 and TRBJ2-3; D not certain. The TCR was taken from a man between 18 and 35 years old in good health. Sequencing input: naive CD8+ T cells sorted from blood. This CDR3 reads CASSQEAVNTDTQYF. The DNA of the CDR3 is TGCGCCAGCAGCCAAGAGGCGGTCAACACAGATACGCAGTATTTT.